These 9 T cell receptor beta chains were sequenced from one sample in a study of spatial heterogeneity in lung cancer. Each CDR3 protein gets one entry after TCRdb re-called the 5' RACE reads with MiXCR. The sample holds almost 75,000 distinct CDR3 sequences, 10% to 15% seen once. Noted time point: sample taken at primary tumor resection. Material for sequencing was whole RNA from tumor, nontumor lung or frozen PBMC, left unsorted. Sequenced here: PBMCs, sampled at surgery. The source is a male donor with early-stage non-small cell lung cancer.

This clonotype was observed many times. The V and J genes are TRBV11-2 and TRBJ1-1; D uncertain. The CDR3 loop spans 11 amino acids. V dropped 4 bases and J dropped 8 bases, with 8 bases sitting between them. Germline V lookup: CDR1 SGHAT, CDR2 FQNNGV. The CDR3 region is CASSSIEEAFF. For the CDR3, the DNA is TGTGCCAGCAGCTCGATAGAAGAAGCTTTCTTT.

To note about this clonotype: Possible read error: a much larger clone is one base away. The chain joins TRBV13 to TRBJ2-7, with a weak D call TRBD2 (6 bases). Germline loops: CDR1 PRHDT, CDR2 FYEKMQ (reference sequence). The CDR3 sequence is 17 residues long. Trimming left V 3 bases short and J 7 bases short, with 25 bases between. The CDR3 loop is CASSFFAGGTARGEQYF. The CDR3 nucleotides are TGTGCCAGCAGCTTTTTCGCTGGAGGGACCGCACGGGGAGAGCAGTACTTC.

Many counts were recorded for this clonotype. V usage is TRBV7-2 and J usage is TRBJ2-1; D remains ambiguous. CDR3 length: 13 amino acids. V dropped 2 bases and J dropped 9 bases, with 11 bases sitting between them. Germline V gene sequence: CDR1 SGHTA, CDR2 FQGNSA. CDR3: CASSLFVPPEQFF. DNA for the CDR3: TGTGCCAGCAGCTTATTTGTGCCCCCTGAGCAGTTCTTC.

This sequence joins TRBV5-1 and TRBJ2-7; 8 bases are a match to TRBD2. The V gene's germline CDR1 is SGHRS and CDR2 YFSETQ. After removal of 1 base from V and 3 bases from J, the junction contained 6 bases not matched to a gene. CDR3 length equals 15 residues. The CDR3 is CASSLSLAGGYEQYF. DNA for the CDR3: TGCGCCAGCAGCTTGTCCCTAGCGGGCGGCTACGAGCAGTACTTC.

This chain links TRBV4-3 with TRBJ1-1, with D uncertain. Germline CDR1 and CDR2: LGHNA and YSLEER. CDR3 length: 14 residues. V was shortened by 1 base and J by 5 bases, with 11 bases between the two germline ends. The CDR3 coding sequence is TGCGCCAGCAGCCAAGTGGGCTACGGGACTGAAGCTTTCTTT. As protein: CASSQVGYGTEAFF.

V and J are TRBV12-3 or TRBV12-4 and TRBJ2-1; a possible D gene is TRBD2 (5 bases). The length of the CDR3 is 11 residues. Trimming took off 3 bases at V and 10 bases at J, with 7 bases between the two ends. The CDR3 is CASSFSEEQFF. CDR3 nucleotides: TGTGCCAGCAGTTTTAGCGAGGAGCAGTTCTTC.

This clonotype was seen many times. CDR3 DNA sequence: TGTGCCAGCAGCCGGGTCACCTACGAGCAGTACTTC. It codes for CASSRVTYEQYF. The chain links TRBV7-2 to TRBJ2-7; D remains ambiguous. The V end lost 5 bases, the J end lost 2 bases, and 7 bases lay between the germline ends. CDR1 is SGHTA, CDR2 FQGNSA, per germline. The CDR3 runs 12 residues.

The V and J genes are TRBV5-1 and TRBJ1-4; D is perhaps TRBD1 (5 bases). Per the germline V gene, CDR1 is SGHRS and CDR2 is YFSETQ. Trimming shortened V by 4 bases and J by 5 bases, and 12 bases separated the two germline ends. This CDR3 region has 14 residues. The CDR3 sequence: CASSPEGRNEKLFF. The CDR3 DNA is TGCGCCAGCAGCCCCGAGGGGAGAAATGAAAAACTGTTTTTT.

Only a few counts were recorded for this clonotype. V gene TRBV7-2 combines with J gene TRBJ2-4; D ambiguous. This CDR3 contains 14 residues. Looked up from germline, CDR1 is SGHTA and CDR2 is FQGNSA. V lost 0 bases to trimming and J lost 0 bases, with 3 bases between them. CDR3 sequence reads: CASSLALAKNIQYF. The CDR3 DNA reads as TGTGCCAGCAGCTTAGCCCTAGCCAAAAACATTCAGTACTTC.